Following are 29 T cell receptor beta chains from one sample sequenced in a study of T cell responses to AZD1222 COVID-19 vaccine (dated by TCRdb to the early 2020s). In light of the paper, this sample's time point label describes: baseline before first vaccination. The library was obtained by the immunoSEQ multiplex PCR assay. TCRdb's version of the immuneACCESS table is confined to in-frame rearrangements and falls short of the full clone set. An unresolved V gene accounts for under half of the shortfall where checked; the remainder is of unknown origin. For this sample the table gives about 54,000 clones, of which about 88% were detected only once. The ten most abundant clones make up 10% of the sample. The starting material was peripheral blood, obtained on day 0 of AZD1222 vaccination. These receptors originate from an adult in good health.

This clone came up once. The chain is built from TRBV5-1 and TRBJ1-4, with D perhaps TRBD1 (6 bases). The germline CDR1 and CDR2 sequences are SGHRS and YFSETQ. The V end lost 3 bases, the J end lost 4 bases, and 13 bases lay between the germline ends. This CDR3 has 15 residues. This chain's CDR3 is CASSSRGLNNEKLFF. In DNA, the CDR3 is TGCGCCAGCAGCTCCCGGGGGCTTAATAATGAAAAACTGTTTTTT. Using reference TRBV5-1 and TRBJ1-4 for the parts outside the CDR3, the full variable domain is KAGVTQTPRYLIKTRGQQVTLSCSPISGHRSVSWYQQTPGQGLQFLFEYFSETQRNKGNFPGRFSGRQFSNSRSEMNVSTLELGDSALYLCASSSRGLNNEKLFFGSGTQLSVL.

The chain uses TRBV27 and TRBJ1-5; 9 positions match TRBD1. V lost 5 bases and J lost 4; bases outside the gene matches: 6. The CDR3 runs 15 residues. CDR1 MNHEY and CDR2 SMNVEV come from the germline V gene (reference sequence). As DNA, the CDR3 is TGTGCCAGCAGTCAGGGGACAGGGAGAAATCAGCCCCAGCATTTT. Its protein product is CASSQGTGRNQPQHF.

This clone was counted a single time. This CDR3 reads CASCQPRQADYEQYF. The CDR3 coding sequence is TGTGCCAGCTGCCAACCCCGACAGGCCGATTACGAGCAGTACTTC. The V gene is TRBV28, the J gene TRBJ2-7, with D maybe TRBD1 (6 bases). Trimming left V 8 bases short and J 4 bases short, with 21 bases between. Looked up from germline, CDR1 is MDHEN and CDR2 is SYDVKM. The CDR3 has 15 residues. Complete variable domain (other parts from reference TRBV28 and TRBJ2-7): DVKVTQSSRYLVKRTGEKVFLECVQDMDHENMFWYRQDPGLGLRLIYFSYDVKMKEKGDIPEGYSVSREKKERFSLILESASTNQTSMYLCASCQPRQADYEQYFGPGTRLTVT.

This chain links TRBV19 with TRBJ2-5, with D possibly matching TRBD2 (5 bases). V lost 4 bases and J 5 bases, leaving 20 bases between the germline ends. Per the germline V gene, CDR1 is LNHDA and CDR2 is SQIVND (reference sequence). The CDR3 sequence is 16 residues long. The CDR3: CASSRGGGQMGETQYF. The CDR3 DNA is TGTGCCAGTAGTAGGGGTGGAGGCCAGATGGGGGAGACCCAGTACTTC.

The V call is TRBV7-2, the J call TRBJ2-7; tentatively, D is TRBD2 (5 bases). Between the trimmed V and J ends, which lost 5 bases and 4 bases, there was a span of 6 bases. This CDR3 has 11 residues. Looked up from germline, CDR1 is SGHTA and CDR2 is FQGNSA. The CDR3 DNA is TGTGCCAGCAGCCGGGGATACGAGCAGTACTTC. This translates into CASSRGYEQYF.

CDR3 protein: CASSTDRNYGYTF. As DNA, the CDR3 is TGTGCCAGCAGCACGGACAGGAACTATGGCTACACCTTC. The genes are TRBV6-5 and TRBJ1-2; 7 bases map to TRBD1. Unmatched junction bases numbered 3, after V lost 6 bases and J lost 2 bases. Looked up from germline, CDR1 is MNHEY and CDR2 is SVGAGI. This CDR3 is built from 13 residues.

The V gene is TRBV27, the J gene TRBJ1-4; D is unresolved. The length of the CDR3 is 15 residues. Germline V gene lookup returns CDR1 MNHEY and CDR2 SMNVEV (reference sequence). Between the trimmed V and J ends, which lost 5 bases and 4 bases, there was a span of 14 bases. Here the CDR3 reads CASSPPDGRNEKLFF. Here the CDR3 DNA reads TGTGCCAGCAGTCCTCCGGACGGGCGTAATGAAAAACTGTTTTTT.

The CDR3 sequence: CASSLLPAGVREQYF. The CDR3 DNA follows: TGCGCCAGCAGCTTGCTTCCAGCGGGGGTAAGGGAGCAGTACTTC. This chain joins TRBV5-1 and TRBJ2-7, with 8 nucleotides matching TRBD2. The germline V gene has CDR1 SGHRS and CDR2 YFSETQ. The length of the CDR3 is 15 residues. V shed 1 base and J 7 bases; nucleotides not matched to a gene: 10.

This chain joins TRBV6-4 and TRBJ1-1, with D perhaps TRBD1 (5 bases). The CDR3 covers 13 residues. Trimming took 4 bases from V and 4 from J, leaving 10 bases between them. CDR1 MRHNA and CDR2 SNTAGT come from the germline V gene. CDR3 sequence reads: CASSVGVGTEAFF. DNA of the CDR3: TGTGCCAGCAGTGTAGGGGTTGGCACTGAAGCTTTCTTT.

The genes are TRBV6-5 and TRBJ1-5; 11 bases line up with TRBD1. J lost 4 bases, V lost 6 bases, and 2 bases had no gene match. There are 14 residues in the CDR3. CDR1 MNHEY and CDR2 SVGAGI come from the germline V gene. CDR3 loop: CASRGQGENQPQHF. The CDR3 coding sequence is TGTGCCAGCAGGGGACAGGGGGAGAATCAGCCCCAGCATTTT.

This chain connects TRBV6-5 to TRBJ1-1; TRBD1 aligns across 7 bases. V shed 6 bases and J 0 bases; nucleotides not matched to a gene: 7. The CDR3 extends over 15 amino acids. The germline CDR1 and CDR2 sequences are MNHEY and SVGAGI. The CDR3 region is CASRKEGQMNTEAFF. For the CDR3, the DNA is TGTGCCAGCAGAAAAGAGGGACAGATGAACACTGAAGCTTTCTTT.

The rearrangement uses TRBV5-1 and TRBJ1-1, with a possible D match to TRBD1 (6 bases). This CDR3 is 18 amino acids long. CDR1 and CDR2 (germline): SGHRS, YFSETQ. Trimming removed 0 bases from V and 1 base from J, with 19 bases in between. This chain's CDR3 is CASSLADVGIQGNTEAFF. CDR3 DNA: TGCGCCAGCAGCTTGGCGGACGTGGGCATACAGGGGAACACTGAAGCTTTCTTT.

The chain joins TRBV19 to TRBJ1-2; D call uncertain. V was clipped by 7 bases and J by 0 bases, with 12 bases between them. This CDR3 has 14 amino acids. The V gene's germline CDR1 is LNHDA and CDR2 SQIVND (reference sequence). CDR3 loop: CASISVGTNYGYTF. The CDR3 bases are TGTGCCAGTATTTCTGTGGGGACTAACTATGGCTACACCTTC. The full variable domain, completed using reference TRBV19 and TRBJ1-2, is DGGITQSPKYLFRKEGQNVTLSCEQNLNHDAMYWYRQDPGQGLRLIYYSQIVNDFQKGDIAEGYSVSREKKESFPLTVTSAQKNPTAFYLCASISVGTNYGYTFGSGTRLTVV.

CDR3 protein: CASSVGGGRGYTF. The CDR3 nucleotides are TGTGCCAGCAGCGTTGGAGGGGGGCGAGGCTACACCTTC. This chain uses TRBV5-4 with TRBJ1-2; TRBD1 might be the D (6 bases). Germline values: CDR1 SGHNT, CDR2 YYREEE (reference sequence). The CDR3 spans 13 residues. The V end was cut by 4 bases, the J end by 8 bases, with 15 bases between.

This clone was found a few times. The CDR3 is CASSFRDHPYNEQFF. CDR3 coding DNA: TGTGCCAGCAGCTTTAGGGACCACCCCTACAATGAGCAGTTCTTC. This chain links TRBV7-8 with TRBJ2-1, with D tentatively TRBD1 or TRBD2 (5 bases each). The germline CDR1 and CDR2 sequences are SGHVS and FQNEAQ. This CDR3 contains 15 residues. V dropped 3 bases and J dropped 2 bases, with 11 bases sitting between them. The variable domain in full, with the rest retrieved from reference TRBV7-8 and TRBJ2-1, is GAGVSQSPRYKVAKRGQDVALRCDPISGHVSLFWYQQALGQGPEFLTYFQNEAQLDKSGLPSDRFFAERPEGSVSTLKIQRTQQEDSAVYLCASSFRDHPYNEQFFGPGTRLTVL.

The V call is TRBV21-1, the J call TRBJ2-5; the D call TRBD2 from the table was never checked on the DNA. TRBV21-1 is a pseudogene locus. This CDR3 spans 18 amino acids. The CDR3 loop is CATTHNPRGRGVGETQYF. CDR3 DNA: TGTGCCACCACCCATAACCCCCGGGGGCGGGGGGTAGGGGAGACCCAGTACTTC.

This clone was seen only a few times. This chain links TRBV4-3 with TRBJ1-5; D is uncertain. Trimming took off 0 bases at V and 0 bases at J, with 6 bases between the two ends. CDR1 is LGHNA, CDR2 YSLEER, per germline. This CDR3 has 15 amino acids. For the CDR3, the DNA is TGCGCCAGCAGCCAAGATCTTTATAGCAATCAGCCCCAGCATTTT. It yields the protein CASSQDLYSNQPQHF.

The chain combines TRBV24-1 with TRBJ1-2; TRBD1 aligns across 7 bases. Germline loops: CDR1 KGHDR, CDR2 SFDVKD. After removal of 9 bases from V and 8 bases from J, the junction contained 8 bases not matched to a gene. CDR3 length: 12 residues. The CDR3 loop is CATSEGAKGYTF. In DNA, the CDR3 is TGTGCCACCTCGGAGGGGGCAAAGGGCTACACCTTC.

V and J are TRBV5-1 and TRBJ2-2; unclear D gene. The ends were cut back, 2 bases at V and 4 bases at J, with 9 bases in the middle. Germline-derived CDR1 and CDR2 are SGHRS and YFSETQ. The CDR3 runs to 14 residues. The CDR3 DNA reads as TGCGCCAGCAGCTTCGCACAGAGCACCGGGGAGCTGTTTTTT. It is translated as CASSFAQSTGELFF.

V usage is TRBV12-3 or TRBV12-4 and J usage is TRBJ1-1, with D unresolved. The CDR3 is made up of 13 amino acids. With 3 bases removed from V and 1 base from J, the gap between germline ends came to 6 bases. This CDR3 reads CASSFRENTEAFF. CDR3 DNA: TGTGCCAGCAGTTTCCGGGAGAACACTGAAGCTTTCTTT.

This sequence joins TRBV18 and TRBJ1-1; D gene unclear. Germline assignment: CDR1 KGHSH and CDR2 LQKENI. V was cut by 7 bases and J by 0 bases, with 9 bases left in between. The CDR3 extends over 13 amino acids. Written as DNA, the CDR3 is TGTGCCAGCTTCGCCTCAATGAACACTGAAGCTTTCTTT. Its protein is CASFASMNTEAFF.

J is TRBJ2-1 and V is TRBV4-2, with D perhaps matching TRBD2 (6 bases). Germline V gives CDR1 LGHNA, CDR2 YNFKEQ. Trimming shortened V by 0 bases and J by 3 bases, and 9 bases separated the two germline ends. The CDR3 consists of 15 residues. The CDR3 DNA is TGTGCCAGCAGCCAAGAGGGGACTGGCTACAATGAGCAGTTCTTC. Encoded protein: CASSQEGTGYNEQFF.

This rearrangement joins TRBV27 to TRBJ1-4, with 7 bases identical to TRBD1. V gave up 4 bases and J gave up 5 bases; unmatched junction bases: 7. CDR1 and CDR2 (germline): MNHEY, SMNVEV (reference sequence). This CDR3 contains 15 residues. The CDR3 loop reads CASSSLSQGNEKLFF. The CDR3 DNA reads TGTGCCAGCAGTTCCTTATCACAGGGGAATGAAAAACTGTTTTTT. Using reference TRBV27 and TRBJ1-4 for the parts outside the CDR3, the full variable domain is EAQVTQNPRYLITVTGKKLTVTCSQNMNHEYMSWYRQDPGLGLRQIYYSMNVEVTDKGDVPEGYKVSRKEKRNFPLILESPSPNQTSLYFCASSSLSQGNEKLFFGSGTQLSVL.

This chain connects TRBV6-6 to TRBJ1-3, with 10 bases aligning to TRBD1. Germline CDR1 and CDR2: MNHNY and SVGAGI (reference sequence). This CDR3 spans 14 amino acids. J gave up 4 bases and V 5 bases, and 2 bases lay outside the gene matches. The CDR3 nucleotides are TGTGCCAGCAGTCGGGACAGGGGAGGAAACACCATATATTTT. Residues: CASSRDRGGNTIYF.

This clone came up a few times. The J gene is TRBJ2-3, the V gene TRBV4-1; a possible D gene is TRBD2 (6 bases). CDR1 is MGHRA and CDR2 is YSYEKL in the germline V gene. V was pared by 6 bases and J by 0 bases, with 10 bases between. CDR3 length: 14 amino acids. The CDR3 region has the DNA TGCGCCAGCAGTCCCACTAGCAGCACAGATACGCAGTATTTT. Its translation: CASSPTSSTDTQYF.

This chain links TRBV7-2 with TRBJ1-4, with 7 nucleotides matching TRBD1. Unmatched junction bases numbered 11, after V lost 5 bases and J lost 5 bases. In germline, CDR1 is SGHTA, CDR2 FQGNSA. The CDR3 covers 16 residues. Here the CDR3 DNA reads TGTGCCAGCAGCGTAGGACAGGCCCGAAGGAATGAAAAACTGTTTTTT. Its protein is CASSVGQARRNEKLFF.

This clone was detected only a few times. The V and J genes are TRBV9 and TRBJ2-3; 8 bases fit TRBD1. Per the germline V gene, CDR1 is SGDLS and CDR2 is YYNGEE. The CDR3 runs 16 residues. The junction had 8 bases not matched to a gene; V was cut back by 1 base and J by 4 bases. The CDR3 here is CASSVKDRAAADTQYF. The CDR3 nucleotides are TGTGCCAGCAGCGTAAAGGACAGGGCAGCGGCAGATACGCAGTATTTT. The whole variable domain, remainder taken from reference TRBV9 and TRBJ2-3, is DSGVTQTPKHLITATGQRVTLRCSPRSGDLSVYWYQQSLDQGLQFLIQYYNGEERAKGNILERFSAQQFPDLHSELNLSSLELGDSALYFCASSVKDRAAADTQYFGPGTRLTVL.

The chain is built from TRBV25-1 and TRBJ2-7; D is ambiguous. The CDR3 extends over 14 amino acids. The V end lost 4 bases, the J end lost 4 bases, and 14 bases lay between the germline ends. Germline lookup yields CDR1 MGHDK and CDR2 SYGVNS. The CDR3 bases are TGTGCCAGCAGTGGAGACGGCCTTGCGTACGAGCAGTACTTC. As protein: CASSGDGLAYEQYF.

This chain connects TRBV3-1 (or the pseudogene TRBV3-2) to TRBJ2-1; D perhaps matches TRBD2 (6 bases). V lost 7 bases, J lost 9 bases, and 16 bases lay in between. The CDR3 is made up of 13 amino acids. Per germline, CDR1 LGHDT and CDR2 YNNKEL (reference sequence). CDR3 sequence reads: CASTRDSVGEQFF. The DNA of the CDR3 is TGTGCCAGCACCCGGGACTCGGTGGGTGAGCAGTTCTTC.